Included here is one TCR beta chain sequence, with context. Its specificity is unknown. The CDR3 sequence is 14 residues long. Germline V gene lookup returns CDR1 SGHTA and CDR2 FQGNSA. V lost 3 bases to trimming and J lost 10 bases; unmatched junction nucleotides: 5. The data were taken from a study of vaccination and CD4 T cells after COVID-19. Study details: Convalescent donors totaled six males and four females, including two who were Hispanic. Post-vaccine sampling followed dose two by a median approximately 74 days (range 14 to 241).

Treatment defined: approximately nine-day PBMC culture with coronavirus spike peptide pools or control peptides (ViraFEST assay). With fresh IL-2 medium, half the medium was replaced on days 3 and 7. The Oncomine TCR Beta short-read assay generated sequence data from the DNA of cultured CD4+ T cells. One entry per CDR3 protein results from TCRdb running MiXCR on the PCR reads. The profile covers some 11,000 distinct CDR3 sequences, with 45% to 70% appearing a single time and 21% taken by the ten largest. Study-level results: The rise in median SARS-CoV-2-reactive clonotypes, from approximately 23 to 38, was not significant.

The specimen was CD4+ T cells from blood, cultured in vitro. The chain has TRBV7-2 and TRBJ1-6; 8 positions match TRBD1. This receptor was obtained from a human donor who had recovered from COVID-19. CDR3 in DNA: TGTGCCAGCAGCTTTGCCAGGGGGCTCTCACCCCTCCACTTT. Amino acid sequence: CASSFARGLSPLHF.